Below are 19 T cell receptor beta chains sequenced from a single sample in a study of cytomegalovirus exposure and HLA in healthy donors. It was with 60 Vbeta and 13 Jbeta primers that the PCR ran. Repertoires were generated with immunoSEQ multiplex PCR, while TCRdb's copy carries only in-frame clones and drops some. This sample carries over 150,000 clones, roughly 82% of them seen once, and the ten largest clones take approximately 1.4%. The sequencing sample was made of PBMCs. Receptors originate from a girl under 18 in good health and CMV-seropositive.

The chain combines TRBV4-3 with TRBJ2-3; possibly TRBD2 for D (6 bases). Per the germline V gene, CDR1 is LGHNA and CDR2 is YSLEER. Trimming left V 6 bases short and J 4 bases short, with 17 bases between. The CDR3 runs to 15 residues. CDR3 in amino acids: CASSLSGTSADTQYF. DNA for the CDR3: TGCGCCAGCAGTCTCTCCGGGACTTCCGCAGATACGCAGTATTTT.

Only a few counts were recorded for this clone. This chain links TRBV15 with TRBJ1-1; weak D call: TRBD1 (5 bases). V lost 2 bases to trimming and J lost 1 base, with 5 bases between them. The CDR3 contains 13 residues. The V gene's germline CDR1 is LNHNV and CDR2 YYDKDF (reference sequence). In DNA form, the CDR3 reads TGTGCCACCAGCAGAACAGGGAACACTGAAGCTTTCTTT. This sequence encodes CATSRTGNTEAFF.

The rearrangement links TRBV28 to TRBJ1-1; D is uncertain. The CDR3 has 13 residues. V shed 1 base and J shed 1 base, with 4 bases lying between them. Germline V CDR1 and CDR2: MDHEN, SYDVKM. CDR3 sequence: CASSLFGNTEAFF. The CDR3 DNA follows: TGTGCCAGCAGTTTATTCGGGAACACTGAAGCTTTCTTT.

This chain joins TRBV28 and TRBJ2-5; 7 bases map to TRBD1. V lost 6 bases, J lost 3 bases, and 10 bases stayed unmatched. Germline CDR1 and CDR2: MDHEN and SYDVKM. The CDR3 is 15 amino acids. The CDR3 coding sequence is TGTGCCAGCAGGCCCGACGGACAGGTGGAAGAGACCCAGTACTTC. Its translation is CASRPDGQVEETQYF.

The rearrangement links TRBV4-1 to TRBJ2-2, with 9 bases that match TRBD1. The CDR3 is 15 amino acids. The J segment lost 4 bases and the V segment lost 4 bases, leaving 4 bases of the junction unmatched. Germline CDR1 and CDR2: MGHRA and YSYEKL. DNA of the CDR3: TGCGCCAGCAGCCCGGGACAGGGCGGCACCGGGGAGCTGTTTTTT. Protein sequence: CASSPGQGGTGELFF.

The table lists this clone with a few counts. The chain links TRBV5-6 to TRBJ2-5; D perhaps matches TRBD2 (5 bases). The CDR3 is 13 amino acids. The ends were cut back, 0 bases at V and 7 bases at J, with 10 bases in the middle. Germline CDR1 is SGHDT and CDR2 is YYEEEE. This chain's CDR3 is CASSLAGFGTQYF. CDR3 coding DNA: TGTGCCAGCAGCTTGGCGGGATTTGGGACCCAGTACTTC. Full variable domain (remainder filled in from reference TRBV5-6 and TRBJ2-5): DAGVTQSPTHLIKTRGQQVTLRCSPKSGHDTVSWYQQALGQGPQFIFQYYEEEERQRGNFPDRFSGHQFPNYSSELNVNALLLGDSALYLCASSLAGFGTQYFGPGTRLLVL.

This clone occurred once. The V call is TRBV15, the J call TRBJ1-4; a weak D match, TRBD1 (5 bases). Trimming left V 5 bases short and J 4 bases short, with 14 bases between. Per the germline V gene, CDR1 is LNHNV and CDR2 is YYDKDF (reference sequence). This CDR3 has 15 residues. In DNA, the CDR3 is TGTGCCACCAGCGTTCAGGGAATTGGTAATGAAAAACTGTTTTTT. This sequence encodes CATSVQGIGNEKLFF. Full variable domain (outside the CDR3, taken from reference TRBV15 and TRBJ1-4): DAMVIQNPRYQVTQFGKPVTLSCSQTLNHNVMYWYQQKSSQAPKLLFHYYDKDFNNEADTPDNFQSRRPNTSFCFLDIRSPGLGDTAMYLCATSVQGIGNEKLFFGSGTQLSVL.

This sequence joins TRBV5-1 and TRBJ2-3; 14 bases fit TRBD2. Looked up from germline, CDR1 is SGHRS and CDR2 is YFSETQ. The trim removed 4 bases at V and 2 bases at J, leaving 6 bases unmatched. The CDR3 totals 17 residues. CDR3 sequence reads: CASSPGLAGDTTDTQYF. The CDR3 bases are TGCGCCAGCAGCCCGGGACTAGCGGGGGACACCACAGATACGCAGTATTTT.

V is TRBV28 and J is TRBJ1-1; no firm D call. CDR3 length equals 16 residues. Per the germline V gene, CDR1 is MDHEN and CDR2 is SYDVKM. Trimming left V 5 bases short and J 0 bases short, with 16 bases between. This CDR3 reads CASSPAYNSVNTEAFF. As DNA, the CDR3 is TGTGCCAGCAGTCCCGCCTATAATAGCGTGAACACTGAAGCTTTCTTT.

This chain uses TRBV15 with TRBJ1-1, with D possibly TRBD1 on 5 matching bases. The CDR3 length is 16 residues. Trimming removed 0 bases at V and 4 bases at J, with 15 bases between. Germline CDR1 LNHNV, CDR2 YYDKDF (reference sequence). CDR3 DNA sequence: TGTGCCACCAGCAGAGAGAGGCCAGGGTGGGTCACTGAAGCTTTCTTT. Protein sequence: CATSRERPGWVTEAFF. Full variable domain (rest looked up from reference TRBV15 and TRBJ1-1): DAMVIQNPRYQVTQFGKPVTLSCSQTLNHNVMYWYQQKSSQAPKLLFHYYDKDFNNEADTPDNFQSRRPNTSFCFLDIRSPGLGDTAMYLCATSRERPGWVTEAFFGQGTRLTVV.

The chain recombines TRBV28 with TRBJ2-1; possibly TRBD2 for D (6 bases). CDR3 length: 15 amino acids. Looked up from germline, CDR1 is MDHEN and CDR2 is SYDVKM. The ends were cut back, 11 bases at V and 5 bases at J, with 22 bases in the middle. Written as DNA, the CDR3 is TGTGCCGGTTCTCCCGTTAGCGGAGGGAACAATGAGCAGTTCTTC. Its protein is CAGSPVSGGNNEQFF.

The gene calls are TRBV10-2 and TRBJ1-2, with 8 bases identical to TRBD1. The length of the CDR3 is 14 residues. V shed 5 bases and J 4 bases; nucleotides not matched to a gene: 6. Germline CDR1 is WSHSY and CDR2 is SAAADI. The CDR3 DNA reads TGCGCCAGCAGTTCCCGGGACAGGCGCTATGGCTACACCTTC. Its translation is CASSSRDRRYGYTF.

This clone has a single count. This rearrangement joins TRBV5-6 to TRBJ1-1, with 7 bases lining up with TRBD1. The length of the CDR3 is 12 residues. CDR1 and CDR2 (germline): SGHDT, YYEEEE. V lost 3 bases to trimming and J lost 7 bases; unmatched junction nucleotides: 3. In DNA, the CDR3 is TGTGCCAGCAGCTCCGACAGGGTTGAAGCTTTCTTT. Protein: CASSSDRVEAFF.

There are a few counts of this clone. The chain links TRBV18 to TRBJ2-4; 8 nucleotides align to TRBD1. CDR1 is KGHSH, CDR2 LQKENI, per germline. The CDR3 has 12 residues. V was clipped by 3 bases and J by 8 bases; unmatched bases: 0. CDR3 sequence (DNA): TGTGCCAGCTCACCGACAGGGGACATTCAGTACTTC. It yields the protein CASSPTGDIQYF.

This clone appeared once. V gene TRBV28 combines with J gene TRBJ2-7, with D possibly being TRBD1 (6 bases). The CDR3 contains 14 residues. Trimming left V 8 bases short and J 5 bases short, with 19 bases between. Per the germline V gene, CDR1 is MDHEN and CDR2 is SYDVKM. CDR3 loop: CASGNGQTIDEQYF. In DNA form, the CDR3 reads TGTGCCAGCGGTAATGGACAGACCATTGACGAGCAGTACTTC.

A few counts support this clone. J is TRBJ2-1 and V is TRBV29-1; 7 nucleotides match TRBD1. This CDR3 comprises 13 residues. J gave up 2 bases and V 4 bases, and 2 bases lay outside the gene matches. Germline V CDR1 and CDR2: SQVTM, ANQGSEA. The chain's CDR3 is CSVVRGPYNEQFF. In DNA, the CDR3 is TGCAGCGTTGTAAGGGGGCCCTACAATGAGCAGTTCTTC.

This clone was seen a few times. This chain links TRBV6-1 with TRBJ1-1; unclear D gene. Germline values: CDR1 MNHNS, CDR2 SASEGT. Trimming pared 2 bases from V and 1 base from J, leaving 5 bases between. This CDR3 comprises 13 residues. CDR3: CASSEYGNTEAFF. The CDR3 bases are TGTGCCAGCAGTGAATACGGGAACACTGAAGCTTTCTTT.

The chain combines TRBV19 with TRBJ2-3, with TRBD2 identical over 11 bases. The CDR3 runs to 15 residues. The germline V gene encodes CDR1 LNHDA and CDR2 SQIVND (reference sequence). The V and J ends lost 6 bases and 1 base, in that order; junction bases with no gene match: 3. The CDR3 nucleotides read TGTGCCAGTAGGCCACTAGCGGGGGGCACAGATACGCAGTATTTT. The encoded protein is CASRPLAGGTDTQYF.

The chain has TRBV10-3 and TRBJ1-1, with 7 bases lining up with TRBD1. Germline values: CDR1 ENHRY, CDR2 SYGVKD. This CDR3 comprises 18 residues. The V segment lost 0 bases and the J segment 10 bases; nucleotides outside the gene matches: 20. CDR3 loop: CAISESIASHTGDQVAFF. The CDR3 coding sequence is TGTGCCATCAGTGAGTCGATCGCTTCGCACACAGGGGATCAGGTAGCTTTCTTT.